A single sample gave rise to the 27 T cell receptor beta chains below, sequenced in a study of tumor-infiltrating lymphocytes in primary liver carcinoma. Priming with a constant-region primer yielded TCR beta cDNA from about 480 ng total RNA. TCR beta libraries came from three nested multiplex PCR rounds using slightly modified ARM-PCR. A C-beta reverse primer and TRBV1-TRBV30 forward primers served in each of the first two PCR rounds, at 10 cycles apiece. One entry per CDR3 protein, called by TCRdb with MiXCR from the multiplex PCR reads. The table includes approximately 73,000 distinct CDR3 sequences, 71% detected once. For each extraction, RNA and DNA were obtained together from roughly 20-30 mg of unsorted bulk tissue. The specimen was liver tumor tissue from sampling region 4. Regarding subset: tumor region T4, right-lateral pole. Source of these receptors: a woman aged 60-75 years with primary liver carcinoma and hepatitis B virus infection.

The rearrangement links TRBV6-1 to TRBJ1-5, with TRBD1 as a possible D gene (6 bases). The V end lost 10 bases, the J end lost 5 bases, and 18 bases lay between the germline ends. There are 14 residues in the CDR3. Germline-derived CDR1 and CDR2 are MNHNS and SASEGT. CDR3 nucleotide sequence: TGTGCCAACTATCCGACAGGCGACCATCAGCCCCAGCATTTT. As protein: CANYPTGDHQPQHF.

Turning to this clonotype: In this CDR3 the conserved last residue, phenylalanine or tryptophan, is missing, so a read error is likely. The chain has TRBV6-2 or TRBV6-3 and TRBJ2-3; the match to TRBD2 covers 7 bases. The junction had 21 bases not matched to a gene; V was cut back by 6 bases and J by 3 bases. Germline loops: CDR1 MNHEY, CDR2 SVGEGT. The CDR3 runs 19 residues. CDR3 sequence reads: CASRNPSGWLWSSTDTQYL. The CDR3 coding sequence is TGTGCCAGCAGAAATCCTAGCGGTTGGCTTTGGTCTAGTACAGATACGCAGTATCTT.

Concerning this clonotype itself: A much larger clone differs from this one at a single base, so this may be a read error. The chain combines TRBV28 with TRBJ1-3; no definite D call. The germline V gene encodes CDR1 MDHEN and CDR2 SYDVKM. The CDR3 runs to 15 residues. CDR3 loop: CAGSSKGSSGNTIYF. The CDR3 nucleotides are TGTGCCGGCAGTTCAAAGGGTTCCTCTGGAAACACCATATATTTT. The variable domain in full, completed from reference TRBV28 and TRBJ1-3, reads DVKVTQSSRYLVKRTGEKVFLECVQDMDHENMFWYRQDPGLGLRLIYFSYDVKMKEKGDIPEGYSVSREKKERFSLILESASTNQTSMYLCAGSSKGSSGNTIYFGEGSWLTVV.

As concerns this clonotype: Without the conserved terminal phenylalanine or tryptophan, this CDR3 likely stems from a read error. The DNA is omitted, as the CDR3 cannot be located on it reliably, and the CDR3 follows TCRdb's listing. The rearrangement links TRBV11-2 to TRBJ1-1; the listed D gene, TRBD1, was not tested against the DNA. CDR1 is SGHAT, CDR2 FQNNGV, per germline. Including both end residues, the CDR3 is 15 amino acids long. This CDR3 reads CACSRIRGGNTEAFY.

A note on this clonotype: Mismatch with germline at one junction end may stem from a read error. This chain links TRBV10-3 with TRBJ1-1; 7 positions match TRBD1. Germline assignment: CDR1 ENHRY and CDR2 SYGVKD. The CDR3 has 15 amino acids. In DNA form, the CDR3 reads TGTGCCATCACGAGAGGGACAGCTGTGAACACTGAAGCTTCCTTT. Translating gives CAITRGTAVNTEASF.

As concerns this clonotype: One end of the junction is discordant with germline, which a read error may explain. The genes are TRBV6-5 and TRBJ2-7; maybe TRBD1 (6 bases). This CDR3 comprises 19 residues. Germline V gene data show CDR1 as MNHEY and CDR2 as SVGAGI. The CDR3 sequence: CASTVLRFDRTTTPYGQYF. The DNA of the CDR3 is TGTGCCAGCACTGTACTCCGCTTCGACAGGACAACGACCCCCTACGGGCAGTACTTC.

This clonotype was found many times. The gene calls are TRBV4-2 and TRBJ2-2; 7 bases align to TRBD1. The junction had 8 bases not matched to a gene; V was cut back by 1 base and J by 0 bases. CDR3 size: 18 residues. Germline V gives CDR1 LGHNA, CDR2 YNFKEQ. The CDR3 sequence: CASSQVPDRAPNTGELFF. The DNA of the CDR3 is TGTGCCAGCAGCCAAGTCCCAGACAGGGCGCCGAACACCGGGGAGCTGTTTTTT.

Turning to this clonotype: This likely comes from a read error, as the CDR3 has no conserved phenylalanine or tryptophan at its end. CDR3 nucleotide sequence: TGCAGCGCTGGGTGGGGGTATGAGATCCACGACCAGTACTAC. Its translation: CSAGWGYEIHDQYY. The rearrangement uses TRBV29-1 and TRBJ2-7; D might be TRBD1 or TRBD2, each matching 5 bases. CDR3 length equals 14 residues. Germline V gene sequence: CDR1 SQVTM, CDR2 ANQGSEA.

The chain has TRBV10-3 and TRBJ2-3, with TRBD2 as a possible D gene (5 bases). There are 13 residues in the CDR3. CDR1 and CDR2 from the germline V gene are ENHRY and SYGVKD. V lost 4 bases, J lost 1 base, and 6 bases lay in between. The CDR3 region is CAISVGGTDTQYF. The CDR3 DNA reads TGTGCCATCAGTGTGGGAGGCACAGATACGCAGTATTTT.

This clonotype appeared a few times. This could be a read error, since a much larger clone is one nucleotide away. J is TRBJ2-3 and V is TRBV29-1; tentatively, D is TRBD1 (6 bases). The CDR3 contains 13 residues. Germline CDR1 and CDR2: SQVTM and ANQGSEA. CDR3 sequence: CGVGGGRTDTQYF. The CDR3, as DNA: TGCGGCGTTGGGGGCGGTAGAACAGATACGCAGTATTTT.

This clonotype was counted many times. The CDR3 DNA sequence: TGTGCCAGCAGGGAACATGGCCACAAAAGCTCCTACGAGCAGTACTTC. Encoded protein: CASREHGHKSSYEQYF. The chain joins TRBV6-6 to TRBJ2-7; the D is unclear. V shed 6 bases and J shed 0 bases, with 18 bases lying between them. From germline, CDR1 is MNHNY and CDR2 SVGAGI (reference sequence). The CDR3 is 16 residues long.

Concerning this clonotype itself: Compared with germline, one end of the junction differs, possibly owing to a read error. This chain joins TRBV4-2 and TRBJ2-2; D ambiguous. In germline, CDR1 is LGHNA, CDR2 YNFKEQ. This CDR3 has 16 residues. The CDR3 loop is CTSSRQIGENTGELFF. CDR3 DNA sequence: TGTACCAGCAGCCGCCAAATAGGTGAGAACACCGGGGAGCTGTTTTTT.

A note on this clonotype: A junction end diverges from the germline sequence, so it may reflect a read error. The V and J genes are TRBV6-4 and TRBJ2-3; D gene unclear. The CDR3 consists of 15 residues. Germline lookup yields CDR1 MRHNA and CDR2 SNTAGT. CDR3 loop: CGSSDSGSGADTQYF. The DNA for the CDR3 is TGTGGCAGCAGTGACTCTGGAAGTGGGGCAGATACGCAGTATTTT.

The chain couples TRBV19 to TRBJ1-5, with 9 bases that match TRBD1. V lost 3 bases and J lost 6; bases outside the gene matches: 9. This CDR3 region has 16 residues. Germline CDR1 is LNHDA and CDR2 is SQIVND (reference sequence). DNA for the CDR3: TGTGCCAGTAGTATCGCCGGACAGGGGATAACTCAGCCCCAGCATTTT. Its translation: CASSIAGQGITQPQHF.

The rearrangement uses TRBV29-1 and TRBJ1-5, with 10 nucleotides matching TRBD1. Germline V gene sequence: CDR1 SQVTM, CDR2 ANQGSEA. CDR3 length: 13 residues. The CDR3: CSVGDRGGQPQHF. DNA of the CDR3: TGCAGTGTGGGGGACAGGGGAGGTCAGCCCCAGCATTTT.

The chain links TRBV11-3 to TRBJ2-7, with a weak D call TRBD1 (6 bases). The CDR3 is 15 residues long. Trimming cost V 8 bases and J 3 bases, with 20 bases left between them. Germline values: CDR1 SGHNT, CDR2 YENEEA. The CDR3 coding sequence is TGTGCCAGCTGCCCCGAGACAGGTGGCAACTACGAGCAGTACTTC. This encodes CASCPETGGNYEQYF.

Comments on this clonotype: A read error may be the cause here, since a much bigger clone is one base away. This chain links TRBV9 with TRBJ2-5; D unclear. CDR1 SGDLS and CDR2 YYNGEE come from the germline V gene. CDR3 length equals 13 residues. This CDR3 is CVSSVDPGETQYF. The DNA of the CDR3 is TGTGTCAGCAGCGTCGACCCCGGGGAGACCCAGTACTTC.

To note about this clonotype: This likely comes from a read error, as the CDR3 has no conserved phenylalanine or tryptophan at its end. The rearrangement joins TRBV6-5 to TRBJ1-1, with a weak D call TRBD1 (6 bases). The CDR3 consists of 16 residues. Germline V lookup: CDR1 MNHEY, CDR2 SVGAGI. The CDR3 DNA reads as TGTTCCAGCAGTATAAGACCGGGACATCCGAACACTGAAGCTTTCTCT. Protein product: CSSSIRPGHPNTEAFS.

This chain uses TRBV29-1 with TRBJ2-5, with D uncertain. The CDR3 spans 11 residues. The ends were cut back, 5 bases at V and 0 bases at J, with 4 bases in the middle. In germline, CDR1 is SQVTM, CDR2 ANQGSEA. DNA of the CDR3: TGCAGCGTTAAGCACCAAGAGACCCAGTACTTC. Its translation: CSVKHQETQYF. Together with reference TRBV29-1 and TRBJ2-5, the CDR3 gives the full variable domain: SAVISQKPSRDICQRGTSLTIQCQVDSQVTMMFWYRQQPGQSLTLIATANQGSEATYESGFVIDKFPISRPNLTFSTLTVSNMSPEDSSIYLCSVKHQETQYFGPGTRLLVL.

In regard to this clonotype: Relative to the germline gene, one junction end is altered; a read error may explain this. J is TRBJ2-1 and V is TRBV28, with 11 bases that match TRBD2. Germline CDR1 is MDHEN and CDR2 is SYDVKM. There are 18 residues in the CDR3. The DNA for the CDR3 is TGTACCAGCAGTCCCCCCCCTGGGGCTAGCGGGAGGTACAATGAGCAGTTCTTC. Amino acids: CTSSPPPGASGRYNEQFF.

Ten or more counts support this clonotype. The rearrangement joins TRBV5-1 to TRBJ2-1; the match to TRBD2 covers 10 bases. Per the germline V gene, CDR1 is SGHRS and CDR2 is YFSETQ. The CDR3 covers 18 residues. After removal of 0 bases from V and 2 bases from J, the junction contained 8 bases not matched to a gene. The CDR3 reads CASSLGSGRLGTYNEQFF. In DNA form, the CDR3 reads TGCGCCAGCAGCTTGGGTAGCGGGAGGCTCGGTACCTACAATGAGCAGTTCTTC.

Notes on this clonotype: Relative to the germline gene, one junction end is altered; a read error may explain this. J is TRBJ2-7 and V is TRBV6-5; D gene unclear. The germline V gene encodes CDR1 MNHEY and CDR2 SVGAGI. The CDR3 extends over 16 amino acids. CDR3 protein: CASSYSNNFLGYVQYF. The CDR3 region has the DNA TGTGCTAGCAGTTACTCGAACAACTTTTTGGGCTACGTGCAGTACTTC.

This sequence joins TRBV12-3 or TRBV12-4 and TRBJ2-1, with 10 nucleotides matching TRBD1. The junction had 26 bases not matched to a gene; V was cut back by 7 bases and J by 2 bases. CDR3 size: 22 residues. CDR3 region: CASTQGDRGRGEGIYTYNEQFF. CDR3 DNA sequence: TGTGCCAGCACACAAGGGGACAGGGGTCGTGGCGAGGGAATCTACACCTACAATGAGCAGTTCTTC.

This clonotype was picked up many times. The genes are TRBV29-1 and TRBJ1-1; D not certain. The germline gives CDR1 SQVTM, CDR2 ANQGSEA. V lost 0 bases, J lost 10 bases, and 9 bases lay in between. This CDR3 has 11 residues. The CDR3 protein is CSVEETYRAFF. DNA of the CDR3: TGCAGCGTTGAAGAGACCTACAGAGCTTTCTTT.

Worth noting for this clonotype: One end of the junction varies from germline; a read error may be responsible. This sequence joins TRBV12-3 or TRBV12-4 and TRBJ2-7; 7 bases match TRBD2. The CDR3 consists of 14 residues. CDR3 residues: CASRRQGEGYERYF. The CDR3 DNA reads as TGTGCCAGCAGGAGACAAGGGGAGGGATACGAGCGGTACTTC.

A note on this clonotype: Because the CDR3 is missing its conserved closing phenylalanine or tryptophan, this is likely a read error. In nucleotides, the CDR3 is TGTGCCAGCGCCCCTTTACCTCCAGCCAACGTCCTGACTTCC. Its protein is CASAPLPPANVLTS. The gene calls are TRBV6-2 or TRBV6-3 and TRBJ2-6; D remains unclear. The V end lost 8 bases, the J end lost 7 bases, and 15 bases lay between the germline ends. The germline V gene has CDR1 MNHEY and CDR2 SVGEGT. The CDR3 runs 14 residues.

This clonotype has a single count. A much more abundant neighbour one base away suggests this may be a read error. J is TRBJ2-1 and V is TRBV28, with D possibly TRBD2 on 5 matching bases. Germline CDR1 reads MDHEN; CDR2 reads SYDVKM. CDR3 size: 13 residues. The CDR3 region is CASTKSGPNDQFF. The DNA of the CDR3 is TGTGCCAGCACCAAAAGCGGACCCAATGACCAGTTCTTC.